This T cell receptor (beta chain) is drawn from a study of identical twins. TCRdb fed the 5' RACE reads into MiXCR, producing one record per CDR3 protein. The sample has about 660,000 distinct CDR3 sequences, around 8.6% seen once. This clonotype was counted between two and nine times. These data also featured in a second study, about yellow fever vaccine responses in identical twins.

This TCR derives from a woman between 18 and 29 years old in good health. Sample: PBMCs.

CDR3: CASSPRVSRKLSYNEQFF. In nucleotides, the CDR3 is TGTGCCAGCAGTCCTCGGGTCTCCCGAAAACTCTCCTACAATGAGCAGTTCTTC. The chain is built from TRBV27 and TRBJ2-1; unclear D gene. The CDR3 has 18 amino acids. V dropped 5 bases and J dropped 0 bases, with 20 bases sitting between them. CDR1 MNHEY and CDR2 SMNVEV come from the germline V gene (reference sequence).